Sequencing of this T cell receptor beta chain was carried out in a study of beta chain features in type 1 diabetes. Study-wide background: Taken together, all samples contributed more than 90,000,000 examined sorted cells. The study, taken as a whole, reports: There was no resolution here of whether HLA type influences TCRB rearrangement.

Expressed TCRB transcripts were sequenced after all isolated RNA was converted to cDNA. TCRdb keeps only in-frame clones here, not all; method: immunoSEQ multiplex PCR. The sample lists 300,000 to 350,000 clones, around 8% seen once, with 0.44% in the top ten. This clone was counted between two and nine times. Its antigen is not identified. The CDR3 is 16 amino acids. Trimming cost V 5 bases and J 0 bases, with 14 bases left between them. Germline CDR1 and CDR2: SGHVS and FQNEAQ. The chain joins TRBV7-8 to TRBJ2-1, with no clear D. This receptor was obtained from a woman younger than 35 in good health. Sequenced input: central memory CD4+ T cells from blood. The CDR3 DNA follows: TGTGCCAGCAGCCCTCACATCGGTAGCTCCTACAATGAGCAGTTCTTC. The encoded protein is CASSPHIGSSYNEQFF. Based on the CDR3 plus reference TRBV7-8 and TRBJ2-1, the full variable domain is GAGVSQSPRYKVAKRGQDVALRCDPISGHVSLFWYQQALGQGPEFLTYFQNEAQLDKSGLPSDRFFAERPEGSVSTLKIQRTQQEDSAVYLCASSPHIGSSYNEQFFGPGTRLTVL.